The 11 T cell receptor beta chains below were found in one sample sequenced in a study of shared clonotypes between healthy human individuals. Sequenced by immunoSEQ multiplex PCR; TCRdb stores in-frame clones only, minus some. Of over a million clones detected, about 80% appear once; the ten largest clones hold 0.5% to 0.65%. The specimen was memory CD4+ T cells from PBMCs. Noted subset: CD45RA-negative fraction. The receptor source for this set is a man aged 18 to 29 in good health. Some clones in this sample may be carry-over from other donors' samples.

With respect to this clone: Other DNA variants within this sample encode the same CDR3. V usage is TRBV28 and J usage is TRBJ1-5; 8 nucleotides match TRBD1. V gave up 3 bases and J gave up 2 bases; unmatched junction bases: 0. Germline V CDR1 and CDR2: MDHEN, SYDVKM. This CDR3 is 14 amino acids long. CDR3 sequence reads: CASSLTGGNQPQHF. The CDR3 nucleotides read TGTGCCAGCAGTTTGACAGGGGGCAATCAGCCCCAGCATTTT. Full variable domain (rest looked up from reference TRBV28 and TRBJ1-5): DVKVTQSSRYLVKRTGEKVFLECVQDMDHENMFWYRQDPGLGLRLIYFSYDVKMKEKGDIPEGYSVSREKKERFSLILESASTNQTSMYLCASSLTGGNQPQHFGDGTRLSIL.

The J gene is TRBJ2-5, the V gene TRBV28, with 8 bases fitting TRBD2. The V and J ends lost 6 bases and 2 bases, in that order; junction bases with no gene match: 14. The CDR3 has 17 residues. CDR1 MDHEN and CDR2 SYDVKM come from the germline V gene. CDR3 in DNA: TGTGCCAGCAGCCTTATGAGGGGACTAGACGATCAAGAGACCCAGTACTTC. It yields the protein CASSLMRGLDDQETQYF.

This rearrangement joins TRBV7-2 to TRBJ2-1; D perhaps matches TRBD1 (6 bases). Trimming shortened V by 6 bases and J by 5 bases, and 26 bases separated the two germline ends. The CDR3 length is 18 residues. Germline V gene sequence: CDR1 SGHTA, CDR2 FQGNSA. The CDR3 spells CASSRRSRGGGVNNEQFF. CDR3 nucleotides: TGTGCCAGCAGTCGACGTAGCAGGGGTGGTGGGGTCAACAATGAGCAGTTCTTC.

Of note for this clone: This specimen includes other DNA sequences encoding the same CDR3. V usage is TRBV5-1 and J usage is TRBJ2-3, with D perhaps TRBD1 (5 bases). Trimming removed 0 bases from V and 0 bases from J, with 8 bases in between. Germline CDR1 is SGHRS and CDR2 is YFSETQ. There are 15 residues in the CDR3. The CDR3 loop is CASSLVSGSTDTQYF. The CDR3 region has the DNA TGCGCCAGCAGCTTGGTTTCAGGGAGCACAGATACGCAGTATTTT.

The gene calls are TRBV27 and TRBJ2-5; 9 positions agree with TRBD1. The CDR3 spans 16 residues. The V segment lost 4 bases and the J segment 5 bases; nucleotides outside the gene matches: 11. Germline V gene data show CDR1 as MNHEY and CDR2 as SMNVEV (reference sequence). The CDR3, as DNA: TGTGCCAGCAGTTCCCGGGACAGGGTTTTCGGTGAGACCCAGTACTTC. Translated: CASSSRDRVFGETQYF.

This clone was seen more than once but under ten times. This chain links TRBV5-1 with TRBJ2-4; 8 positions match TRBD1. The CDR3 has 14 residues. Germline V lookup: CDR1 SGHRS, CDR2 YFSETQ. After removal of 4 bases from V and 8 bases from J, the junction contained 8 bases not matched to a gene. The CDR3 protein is CASSRSDREDIQYF. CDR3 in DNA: TGCGCCAGCAGCCGATCGGACAGGGAGGACATTCAGTACTTC.

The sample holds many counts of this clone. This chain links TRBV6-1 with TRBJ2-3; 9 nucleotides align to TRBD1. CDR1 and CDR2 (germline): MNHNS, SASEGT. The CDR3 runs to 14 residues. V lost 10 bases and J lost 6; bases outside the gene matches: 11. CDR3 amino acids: CATKTGGLWDTQYF. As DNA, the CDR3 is TGTGCCACTAAAACAGGGGGCCTTTGGGATACGCAGTATTTT.

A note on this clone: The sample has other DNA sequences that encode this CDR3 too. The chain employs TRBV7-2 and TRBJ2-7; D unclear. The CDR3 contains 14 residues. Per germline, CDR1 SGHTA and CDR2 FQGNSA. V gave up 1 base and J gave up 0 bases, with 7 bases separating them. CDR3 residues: CASSLGGYSYEQYF. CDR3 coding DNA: TGTGCCAGCAGCTTAGGCGGTTACTCCTACGAGCAGTACTTC.

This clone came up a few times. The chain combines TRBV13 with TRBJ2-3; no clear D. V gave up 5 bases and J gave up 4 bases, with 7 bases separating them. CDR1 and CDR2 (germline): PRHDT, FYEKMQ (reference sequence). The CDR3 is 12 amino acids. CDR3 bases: TGTGCCAGCAGCAGGTACTCAGATACGCAGTATTTT. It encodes CASSRYSDTQYF.

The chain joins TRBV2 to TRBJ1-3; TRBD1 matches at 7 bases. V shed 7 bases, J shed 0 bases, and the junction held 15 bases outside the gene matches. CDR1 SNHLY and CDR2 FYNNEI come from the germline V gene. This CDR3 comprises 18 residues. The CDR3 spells CASTMEGRGQSSGNTIYF. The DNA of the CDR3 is TGTGCCAGCACCATGGAGGGTAGGGGACAGTCCTCTGGAAACACCATATATTTT.

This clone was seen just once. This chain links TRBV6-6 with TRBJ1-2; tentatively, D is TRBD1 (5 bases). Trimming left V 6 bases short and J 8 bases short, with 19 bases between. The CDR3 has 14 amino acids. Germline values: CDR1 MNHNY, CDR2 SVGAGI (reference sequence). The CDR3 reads CASRNSSRAKGYTF. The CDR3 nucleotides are TGTGCCAGCAGGAATTCCTCCAGGGCAAAAGGCTACACCTTC.